Listed here are 8 T cell receptor beta chains from one sample, sequenced in a study of shared clonotypes between healthy human individuals. The repertoire was sequenced with immunoSEQ multiplex PCR; TCRdb's copy has only in-frame clones and lacks some. The sample has around 700,000 clones; about 78% are singletons. Sequencing was performed on memory CD4+ T cells sorted from blood. This sample's subset: CD45RA-negative fraction. These receptor sequences come from a woman aged 25 to 39 in good health.

This clone was detected only a few times. The chain couples TRBV5-8 to TRBJ2-7; D may be TRBD1 (6 bases). Trimming shortened V by 6 bases and J by 0 bases, and 13 bases separated the two germline ends. CDR3 length: 14 residues. From germline, CDR1 is SGHTS and CDR2 YDEGEE. In nucleotides, the CDR3 is TGTGCCAGCAAGGGGGACCTAAGCTCCTACGAGCAGTACTTC. This translates into CASKGDLSSYEQYF.

This clone was counted a few times. Other nucleotide sequences in the sample specify the same CDR3. V gene TRBV28 combines with J gene TRBJ2-2; D could derive from TRBD1 or TRBD2 (5 bases each). The CDR3 sequence is 14 residues long. The V gene lost 2 bases and the J gene lost 1 base, with 5 bases spanning the gap. Germline-derived CDR1 and CDR2 are MDHEN and SYDVKM. In nucleotides, the CDR3 is TGTGCCAGCAGTTTAGGGGGGAACACCGGGGAGCTGTTTTTT. The encoded protein is CASSLGGNTGELFF.

This chain links TRBV6-1 with TRBJ2-5; TRBD1 matches 7 bases. The J segment lost 4 bases and the V segment lost 4 bases, leaving 6 bases of the junction unmatched. CDR1 MNHNS and CDR2 SASEGT come from the germline V gene. The CDR3 spans 14 residues. In DNA form, the CDR3 reads TGTGCCAGCAGTGTGACAGGGATGAGAGAGACCCAGTACTTC. Translated, it gives CASSVTGMRETQYF.

The chain employs TRBV7-6 and TRBJ2-3; D is perhaps TRBD1 or TRBD2 (5 bases each). Germline V gives CDR1 SGHVS, CDR2 FNYEAQ. The CDR3 runs 14 residues. V lost 1 base, J lost 8 bases, and 13 bases lay in between. The CDR3 DNA reads TGTGCCAGCAGCTTAGGACGGTTTGGGGGTACGCAGTATTTT. This sequence encodes CASSLGRFGGTQYF.

This chain links TRBV4-2 with TRBJ1-4; D ambiguous. The CDR3 is 15 amino acids. Germline CDR1 LGHNA, CDR2 YNFKEQ. V was cut by 1 base and J by 7 bases, with 13 bases left in between. CDR3 coding DNA: TGTGCCAGCAGCCAAGCCTTGGGAGGAGGTGAAAAACTGTTTTTT. Amino acid sequence: CASSQALGGGEKLFF.

The genes are TRBV11-2 and TRBJ2-7, with 11 bases matching TRBD1. The trim removed 5 bases at V and 5 bases at J, leaving 5 bases unmatched. Looked up from germline, CDR1 is SGHAT and CDR2 is FQNNGV. The CDR3 extends over 14 amino acids. Here the CDR3 DNA reads TGTGCCAGCAGCCGGGGACAGGGGGTCGACGAGCAGTACTTC. Its protein is CASSRGQGVDEQYF.

This sequence joins TRBV7-9 and TRBJ1-1, with 9 positions matching TRBD1. J lost 4 bases, V lost 5 bases, and 5 bases had no gene match. This CDR3 spans 14 amino acids. Germline assignment: CDR1 SEHNR and CDR2 FQNEAQ (reference sequence). CDR3 protein: CASSQGTGTTEAFF. The CDR3 DNA sequence: TGTGCCAGCAGCCAAGGGACAGGGACCACTGAAGCTTTCTTT.

The chain uses TRBV19 and TRBJ2-2; TRBD1 agrees at 9 bases. This CDR3 has 16 residues. CDR1 LNHDA and CDR2 SQIVND come from the germline V gene (reference sequence). Trimming at V came to 9 bases and at J to 5 bases, leaving 13 bases not matched to a gene. The CDR3 DNA follows: TGTGCCAGCGACCAGGGACAGGGAAGTAGAACCGGGGAGCTGTTTTTT. It codes for CASDQGQGSRTGELFF.